This TCR beta chain was recovered during a study of a mutant IDH1 vaccine in newly diagnosed glioma. Time point specified: week 35, safety follow-up. Vaccination comprised doses that each held 300 ug of mutant IDH1 20-mer peptide, plus topical imiquimod. V was clipped by 6 bases and J by 0 bases, with 11 bases between them. Germline V gene lookup returns CDR1 SGHAT and CDR2 FQNNGV. This CDR3 contains 15 residues. Remarks on this clone: Its antigen is not identified.

Repertoires were generated with immunoSEQ multiplex PCR, while TCRdb's copy carries only in-frame clones and drops some. The sample holds approximately 50,000 clones, about 90% seen once. This sequence joins TRBV11-2 and TRBJ2-2; no definite D call. Sequences were derived from PBMCs, sampled from a glioma patient whose treatment included an IDH1 peptide vaccine. This TCR derives from a man aged 35 to 55 with glioma. The CDR3 here is CASRLTNANTGELFF. CDR3 nucleotide sequence: TGTGCCAGCAGGTTGACAAACGCGAACACCGGGGAGCTGTTTTTT.